This T cell receptor beta chain originates from a study of blood T cells in healthy people across ages. The study, taken as a whole, reports: More naive CD4+ cells and higher diversity marked long-lived donors relative to aged donors.

There were at least 5.5 micrograms of total RNA extracted from every sample. A second about 7 to 12 cycle PCR used barcoded and J-beta primers. Every single cDNA molecule received a tag from a template-switch adaptor with 12 random nucleotides. TCRdb processed the 5' RACE reads anew with MiXCR; each CDR3 protein has one entry. This sample has 1.5 million to 2 million distinct CDR3 sequences; 49% occur once, and the top ten carry 2% to 2.5%. A note on this clonotype: The antigen remains unidentified.

Germline V gene lookup returns CDR1 MNHEY and CDR2 SMNVEV (reference sequence). V dropped 5 bases and J dropped 2 bases, with 13 bases sitting between them. This CDR3 comprises 14 residues. The sample was blood. The chain joins TRBV27 to TRBJ2-7; D may be TRBD1 (6 bases). The source of this sequence is a woman in her thirties or forties in good health. CDR3 sequence reads: CASSPRTAPYEQYF. In DNA, the CDR3 is TGTGCCAGCAGTCCCCGGACAGCACCCTACGAGCAGTACTTC.